The following is a T cell receptor (beta chain) sequence with its context. Whereas donors were nominally healthy upon sampling, unrecorded immune exposures were probable. V shed 7 bases and J shed 4 bases, with 13 bases lying between them. Germline lookup yields CDR1 SEHNR and CDR2 FQNEAQ (reference sequence). The CDR3 loop spans 13 amino acids. This record comes from a study of cytomegalovirus exposure and HLA in healthy donors. The PCR was carried out with 60 Vbeta primers and 13 Jbeta primers. Only in-frame clones appear in the TCRdb table, and some are missing; sequencing was by immunoSEQ multiplex PCR. The table lists tens of thousands of clones, approximately 78% of them singletons.

The V and J genes are TRBV7-9 and TRBJ1-1, with D unresolved. Sequencing was performed on PBMCs. The origin of this receptor is a woman under 40 in good health and CMV-seronegative. The CDR3 sequence is CASTDGPGTEAFF. The CDR3 DNA follows: TGTGCCAGCACGGATGGGCCCGGCACTGAAGCTTTCTTT.